The TCR beta chain under discussion was sequenced for a study of tumor-infiltrating lymphocytes in primary liver carcinoma. Points from the study as a whole: The top-250-clone fraction was significantly higher in tumors than in blood (p = 0.039). Owing to bulk unsorted samples, no comparison was made between CD4+ and CD8+ repertoires.

Regarding this clonotype: What it binds is unknown.

TCR beta cDNA was prepared out of approximately 470 ng total RNA by means of a constant-region primer. ARM-PCR was slightly modified, and three nested multiplex PCR rounds with it gave rise to the TCR beta libraries. TRBV1-TRBV30 forward primers paired with a C-beta reverse primer drove the first two PCR rounds, roughly 10 cycles each. TCRdb itself ran the multiplex PCR reads through MiXCR, one entry per CDR3 protein. Found here are fewer than 400,000 distinct CDR3 sequences, 50% to 70% of them singletons; the top ten hold roughly 9%. The CDR3 loop spans 17 amino acids. CDR1 is MNHNY and CDR2 is SVGAGI in the germline V gene (reference sequence). The J segment lost 9 bases and the V segment lost 8 bases, leaving 22 bases of the junction unmatched. Blood RNA came from unsorted whole blood; germline DNA was also extracted. Enrolled patients were chronically infected with HBV and treatment-naive. Investigators obtained approximately 4.3 milliliters of peripheral blood ahead of surgery.

Source material: peripheral blood. This receptor was identified in a man between 40 and 49 years old with primary liver carcinoma and hepatitis B virus infection. The chain joins TRBV6-6 to TRBJ2-1; 7 nucleotides align to TRBD2. In DNA form, the CDR3 reads TGTGCCAGCGACGACCCCTCCAAGCGGGATGAGTGTGGTGAGCAGTTCTTC. Amino acids: CASDDPSKRDECGEQFF.